The 19 T cell receptor beta chains reported below all come from one sample, sequenced in a study of T cells in Graves' hyperthyroidism and ophthalmopathy. Authors of the study amplified TCR beta CDR3 regions from RNA transcripts. RT-PCR in the first round (using the HTBI primer set) targeted the TCR CDR3. Each CDR3 protein is one row after TCRdb ran MiXCR on the multiplex PCR reads. The table records about 360,000 distinct CDR3 sequences, roughly 13% of them present only once. Input material: blood. The origin of the receptors is a woman between 18 and 30 years old with Graves' hyperthyroidism.

This clonotype was detected ten times or more. The chain recombines TRBV19 with TRBJ1-1, with D possibly TRBD1 on 5 matching bases. The V end was cut by 5 bases, the J end by 0 bases, with 25 bases between. This CDR3 comprises 19 residues. Germline assignment: CDR1 LNHDA and CDR2 SQIVND (reference sequence). In DNA form, the CDR3 reads TGTGCCAGTAGTGAAGGAGGAGGCAGGGCGAAGCTGTTGAACACTGAAGCTTTCTTT. It specifies CASSEGGGRAKLLNTEAFF.

The chain links TRBV19 to TRBJ2-1; 7 positions agree with TRBD1. J gave up 0 bases and V 5 bases, and 4 bases lay outside the gene matches. The CDR3 is 15 amino acids. Germline loops: CDR1 LNHDA, CDR2 SQIVND (reference sequence). The DNA for the CDR3 is TGTGCCAGTAGTCGGACAGGCGTCTCCTACAATGAGCAGTTCTTC. Its translation is CASSRTGVSYNEQFF.

In this sample, this clonotype turned up many times. V and J are TRBV6-1 and TRBJ1-1; a possible D gene is TRBD1 (6 bases). The CDR3 covers 14 residues. Germline lookup yields CDR1 MNHNS and CDR2 SASEGT. V lost 5 bases, J lost 1 base, and 11 bases lay in between. CDR3 sequence (DNA): TGTGCCAGCAGTCGGGGGCGCACGAACACTGAAGCTTTCTTT. Translation gives CASSRGRTNTEAFF.

About this clonotype: Since a much larger clone is just one base distant, this may be a read error. For the CDR3, the DNA is TGCGCCAGCAGCCCCAGTGTGGGGGGGGGCATCAATGAGCAGTTCTTC. This codes for CASSPSVGGGINEQFF. The chain is built from TRBV5-1 and TRBJ2-1; possibly TRBD2 for D (7 bases). Germline CDR1 and CDR2: SGHRS and YFSETQ. There are 16 residues in the CDR3. Trimming removed 4 bases at V and 6 bases at J, with 20 bases between.

V is TRBV19 and J is TRBJ1-1, with TRBD1 matching 9 bases. V was pared by 6 bases and J by 5 bases, with 4 bases of the junction left unmatched. There are 13 residues in the CDR3. Germline lookup yields CDR1 LNHDA and CDR2 SQIVND (reference sequence). CDR3 sequence: CASRGDRETEAFF. CDR3 DNA: TGTGCCAGTAGGGGGGACAGGGAAACTGAAGCTTTCTTT.

This clonotype was seen repeatedly, ten times or more. This chain links TRBV10-3 with TRBJ2-5; 7 nucleotides match TRBD1. The germline V gene encodes CDR1 ENHRY and CDR2 SYGVKD. The junction had 1 base not matched to a gene; V was cut back by 6 bases and J by 3 bases. The CDR3 is made up of 12 amino acids. Here the CDR3 reads CAISDREETQYF. The CDR3 region has the DNA TGTGCCATCAGCGACAGGGAAGAGACCCAGTACTTC.

Here the CDR3 reads CASSPALAGFTGELFF. CDR3 in DNA: TGTGCCAGCTCACCGGCATTAGCGGGATTCACCGGGGAGCTGTTTTTT. This chain links TRBV18 with TRBJ2-2; TRBD2 matches at 8 bases. The CDR3 is 16 amino acids. Germline CDR1 KGHSH, CDR2 LQKENI. Trimming cost V 3 bases and J 4 bases; bases outside gene matches: 7. Complete variable domain (other parts from reference TRBV18 and TRBJ2-2): NAGVMQNPRHLVRRRGQEARLRCSPMKGHSHVYWYRQLPEEGLKFMVYLQKENIIDESGMPKERFSAEFPKEGPSILRIQQVVRGDSAAYFCASSPALAGFTGELFFGEGSRLTVL.

The sample holds a few counts of this clonotype. The chain joins TRBV14 to TRBJ2-5, with D possibly TRBD1 on 6 matching bases. Trimming removed 3 bases at V and 0 bases at J, with 14 bases between. Per the germline V gene, CDR1 is SGHDN and CDR2 is FVKESK. This CDR3 spans 16 amino acids. This CDR3 is CASSHLGHSYQETQYF. CDR3 bases: TGTGCCAGCAGCCACCTGGGACACTCGTACCAAGAGACCCAGTACTTC.

This clonotype has more than one count but fewer than ten. For the CDR3, the DNA is TGCGCCAGCAGCGCTGACAGCGGGGGTTGGTACGAGCAGTACTTC. Its protein is CASSADSGGWYEQYF. The V call is TRBV4-1, the J call TRBJ2-7; TRBD2 aligns across 8 bases. The CDR3 runs to 15 residues. Germline CDR1 reads MGHRA; CDR2 reads YSYEKL. V trimming: 5 bases; J trimming: 4 bases; junction bases outside the gene matches: 10.

This clonotype was picked up many times. V and J are TRBV13 and TRBJ1-3, with unresolved D. Germline V lookup: CDR1 PRHDT, CDR2 FYEKMQ (reference sequence). Trimming removed 3 bases at V and 0 bases at J, with 3 bases between. The CDR3 contains 13 residues. The CDR3 bases are TGTGCCAGCAGCTTCTTCTCTGGAAACACCATATATTTT. It is translated as CASSFFSGNTIYF.

This clonotype turned up a few times. Relative to the germline gene, one junction end is altered; a read error may explain this. The chain links TRBV5-6 to TRBJ2-1; 11 bases agree with TRBD2. Germline-derived CDR1 and CDR2 are SGHDT and YYEEEE. The CDR3 has 16 amino acids. The CDR3 here is CASSLLAGGPIDEQSF. As DNA, the CDR3 is TGTGCCAGCAGCCTGTTAGCGGGAGGGCCAATAGATGAGCAGTCCTTC.

This clonotype has more than one count but fewer than ten. The chain combines TRBV20-1 with TRBJ1-2; D perhaps matches TRBD1 (6 bases). The V end lost 0 bases, the J end lost 8 bases, and 16 bases lay between the germline ends. CDR1 is DFQATT and CDR2 is SNEGSKA in the germline V gene (reference sequence). There are 14 residues in the CDR3. The CDR3 is CSARDPGASRGYTF. CDR3 nucleotide sequence: TGCAGTGCTAGAGATCCGGGGGCCTCAAGGGGCTACACCTTC.

This clonotype was seen ten or more times. V usage is TRBV11-2 and J usage is TRBJ2-6; D is uncertain. Between the trimmed V and J ends, which lost 6 bases and 0 bases, there was a span of 6 bases. CDR3 size: 14 residues. Germline values: CDR1 SGHAT, CDR2 FQNNGV. Written as DNA, the CDR3 is TGTGCCAGCAGTCGTAGCTCTGGGGCCAACGTCCTGACTTTC. Translated: CASSRSSGANVLTF.

In regard to this clonotype: This could be a read error, since a much larger clone is one nucleotide away. This sequence joins TRBV7-3 and TRBJ2-1; TRBD2 agrees at 8 bases. Germline CDR1 and CDR2: SGHTA and FQGTGA. The CDR3 spans 16 residues. The chain's CDR3 is CAGSLVTGGPWNEQFF. The CDR3 DNA follows: TGTGCCGGCAGCTTAGTGACGGGAGGGCCTTGGAATGAGCAGTTCTTC.

This clonotype was seen repeatedly, ten times or more. V and J are TRBV20-1 and TRBJ2-7; 7 nucleotides match TRBD1. CDR3 length: 13 amino acids. Per the germline V gene, CDR1 is DFQATT and CDR2 is SNEGSKA (reference sequence). Trimming took 1 base from V and 4 from J; bases not matched to a gene: 4. This CDR3 reads CSARGDREYEQYF. The CDR3 DNA follows: TGCAGTGCTAGAGGAGACAGGGAATACGAGCAGTACTTC.

On this clonotype: A much more abundant neighbour one base away suggests this may be a read error. This chain joins TRBV7-3 and TRBJ2-3; D unresolved. The CDR3 spans 14 residues. Between the trimmed V and J ends, which lost 2 bases and 0 bases, there was a span of 6 bases. Per germline, CDR1 SGHTA and CDR2 FQGTGA. Here the CDR3 reads CASSLGSSTDTQYF. The DNA for the CDR3 is TGTGCCAGCAGCTTAGGGTCTAGCACAGATACGCAGTATTTT.

This clonotype was detected many times. The genes are TRBV4-3 and TRBJ1-3; no clear D gene. The germline CDR1 and CDR2 sequences are LGHNA and YSLEER. This CDR3 contains 15 residues. The V gene lost 0 bases and the J gene lost 2 bases, with 8 bases spanning the gap. CDR3 in amino acids: CASSQDAIPGNTIYF. The CDR3 DNA is TGCGCCAGCAGCCAAGATGCGATTCCTGGAAACACCATATATTTT.

This clonotype was seen repeatedly, ten times or more. The gene calls are TRBV6-5 and TRBJ2-7; no firm D call. V lost 2 bases and J lost 3, with 11 bases in between. CDR3 length: 14 residues. CDR1 is MNHEY and CDR2 is SVGAGI in the germline V gene. CDR3 loop: CASSYGRWSYEQYF. Here the CDR3 DNA reads TGTGCCAGCAGTTACGGCCGATGGAGCTACGAGCAGTACTTC.

The chain recombines TRBV19 with TRBJ2-5; perhaps D is TRBD1 or TRBD2 (5 bases each). Trimming removed 3 bases at V and 4 bases at J, with 9 bases between. The germline gives CDR1 LNHDA, CDR2 SQIVND (reference sequence). The CDR3 runs to 13 residues. The CDR3 DNA follows: TGTGCCAGTAGTATCGAGGGACCAGAGACCCAGTACTTC. Translating gives CASSIEGPETQYF.